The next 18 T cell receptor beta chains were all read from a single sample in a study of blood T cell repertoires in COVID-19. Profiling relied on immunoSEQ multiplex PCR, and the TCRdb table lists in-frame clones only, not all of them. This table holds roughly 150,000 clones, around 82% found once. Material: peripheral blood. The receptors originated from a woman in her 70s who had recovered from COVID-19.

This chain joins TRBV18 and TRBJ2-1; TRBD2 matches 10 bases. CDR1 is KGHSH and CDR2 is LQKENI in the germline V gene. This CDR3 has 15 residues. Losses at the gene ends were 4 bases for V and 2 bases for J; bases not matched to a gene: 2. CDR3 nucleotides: TGTGCCAGCTCACAAAGCGGGGGGGCCTACAATGAGCAGTTCTTC. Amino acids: CASSQSGGAYNEQFF.

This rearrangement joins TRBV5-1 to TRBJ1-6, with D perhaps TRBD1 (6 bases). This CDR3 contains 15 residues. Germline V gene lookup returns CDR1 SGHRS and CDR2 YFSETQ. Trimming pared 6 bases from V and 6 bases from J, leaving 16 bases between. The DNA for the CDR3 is TGCGCCAGCACCTGGGGGGGAGGGGGTAATTCACCCCTCCACTTT. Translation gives CASTWGGGGNSPLHF.

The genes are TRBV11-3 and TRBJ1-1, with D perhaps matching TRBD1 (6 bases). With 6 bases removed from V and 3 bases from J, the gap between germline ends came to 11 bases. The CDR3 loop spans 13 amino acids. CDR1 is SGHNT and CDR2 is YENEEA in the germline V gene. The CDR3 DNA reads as TGTGCCAGCAGGGGGGGGCAGGACACTGAAGCTTTCTTT. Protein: CASRGGQDTEAFF.

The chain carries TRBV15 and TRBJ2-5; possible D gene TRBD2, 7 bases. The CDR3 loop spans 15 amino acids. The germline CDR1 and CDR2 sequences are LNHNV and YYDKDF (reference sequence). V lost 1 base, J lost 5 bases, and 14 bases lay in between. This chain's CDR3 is CATSRVGGGWETQYF. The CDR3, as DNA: TGTGCCACCAGCAGAGTGGGGGGGGGCTGGGAGACCCAGTACTTC.

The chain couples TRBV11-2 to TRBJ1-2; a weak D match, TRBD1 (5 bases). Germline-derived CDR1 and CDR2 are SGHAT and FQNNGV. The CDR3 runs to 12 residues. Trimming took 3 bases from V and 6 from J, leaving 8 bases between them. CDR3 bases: TGTGCCAGCAGCTTCTCAGGGAATGGCTACACCTTC. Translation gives CASSFSGNGYTF.

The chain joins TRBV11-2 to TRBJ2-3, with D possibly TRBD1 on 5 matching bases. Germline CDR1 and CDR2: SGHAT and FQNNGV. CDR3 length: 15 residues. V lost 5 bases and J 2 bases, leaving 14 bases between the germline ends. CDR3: CASSQGLGPTDTQYF. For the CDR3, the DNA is TGTGCCAGCAGCCAAGGATTGGGGCCCACAGATACGCAGTATTTT.

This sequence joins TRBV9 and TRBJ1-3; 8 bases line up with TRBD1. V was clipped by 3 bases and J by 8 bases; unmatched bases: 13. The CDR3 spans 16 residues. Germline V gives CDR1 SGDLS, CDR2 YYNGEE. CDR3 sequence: CASSAGGQTVGDTIYF. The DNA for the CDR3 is TGTGCCAGCAGCGCAGGGGGCCAGACAGTGGGTGACACCATATATTTT.

The chain's CDR3 is CASSPGWPYGYTF. For the CDR3, the DNA is TGCGCCAGCAGCCCGGGGTGGCCCTATGGCTACACCTTC. The V call is TRBV5-1, the J call TRBJ1-2, with D unclear. CDR1 and CDR2 from the germline V gene are SGHRS and YFSETQ. The germline V and J ends were trimmed by 4 bases and 4 bases, with 11 bases remaining between them. The CDR3 consists of 13 residues.

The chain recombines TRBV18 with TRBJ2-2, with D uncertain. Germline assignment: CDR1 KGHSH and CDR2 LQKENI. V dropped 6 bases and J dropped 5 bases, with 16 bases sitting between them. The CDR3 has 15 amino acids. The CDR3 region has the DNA TGTGCCAGCTCCCCTTTGATAGCCGAGACCGGGGAGCTGTTTTTT. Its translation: CASSPLIAETGELFF.

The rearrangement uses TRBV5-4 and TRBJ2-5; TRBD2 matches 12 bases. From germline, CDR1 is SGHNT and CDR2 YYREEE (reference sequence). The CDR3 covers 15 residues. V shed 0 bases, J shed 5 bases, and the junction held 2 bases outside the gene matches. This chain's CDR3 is CASSLGLAGGETQYF. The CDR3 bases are TGTGCCAGCAGCTTGGGGCTAGCGGGAGGGGAGACCCAGTACTTC.

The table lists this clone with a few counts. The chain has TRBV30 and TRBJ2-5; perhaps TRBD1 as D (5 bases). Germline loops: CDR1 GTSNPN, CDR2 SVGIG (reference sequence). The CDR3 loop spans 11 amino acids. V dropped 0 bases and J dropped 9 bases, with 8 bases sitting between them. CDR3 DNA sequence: TGTGCCTGGAGTGTAGGGGCGGCCCAGTACTTC. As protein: CAWSVGAAQYF.

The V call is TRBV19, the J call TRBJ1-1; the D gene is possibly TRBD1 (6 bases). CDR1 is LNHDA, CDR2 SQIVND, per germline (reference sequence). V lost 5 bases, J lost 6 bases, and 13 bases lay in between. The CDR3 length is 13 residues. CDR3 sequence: CASSGGDGAEAFF. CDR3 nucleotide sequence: TGTGCCAGTAGTGGGGGCGACGGGGCTGAAGCTTTCTTT.

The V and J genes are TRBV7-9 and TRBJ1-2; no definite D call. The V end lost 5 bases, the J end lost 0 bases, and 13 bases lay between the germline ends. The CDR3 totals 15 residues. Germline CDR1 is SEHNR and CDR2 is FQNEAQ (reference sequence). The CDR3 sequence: CASSPPGLTNYGYTF. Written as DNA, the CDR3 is TGTGCCAGCAGCCCCCCTGGGCTCACTAACTATGGCTACACCTTC.

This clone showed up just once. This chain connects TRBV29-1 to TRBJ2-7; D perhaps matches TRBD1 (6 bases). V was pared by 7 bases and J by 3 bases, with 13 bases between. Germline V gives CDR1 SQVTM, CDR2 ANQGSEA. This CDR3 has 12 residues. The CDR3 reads CSGGQSHYEQYF. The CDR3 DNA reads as TGCAGCGGGGGGCAGTCCCACTACGAGCAGTACTTC.

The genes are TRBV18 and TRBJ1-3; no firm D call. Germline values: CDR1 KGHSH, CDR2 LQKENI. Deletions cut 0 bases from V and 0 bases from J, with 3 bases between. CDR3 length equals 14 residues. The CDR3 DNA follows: TGTGCCAGCTCACCACCCAACTCTGGAAACACCATATATTTT. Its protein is CASSPPNSGNTIYF.

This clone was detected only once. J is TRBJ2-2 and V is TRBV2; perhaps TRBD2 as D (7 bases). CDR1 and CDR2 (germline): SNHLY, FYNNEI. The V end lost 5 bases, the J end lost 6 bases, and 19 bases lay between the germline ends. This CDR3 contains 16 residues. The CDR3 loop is CASSPPGQGRAGELFF. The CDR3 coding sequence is TGTGCCAGCAGTCCACCGGGGCAGGGGAGGGCCGGGGAGCTGTTTTTT.

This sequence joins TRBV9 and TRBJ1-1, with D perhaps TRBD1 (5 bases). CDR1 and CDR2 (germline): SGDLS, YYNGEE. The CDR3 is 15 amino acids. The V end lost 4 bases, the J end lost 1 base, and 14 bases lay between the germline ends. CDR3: CASSLGAGRNTEAFF. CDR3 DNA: TGTGCCAGCAGCCTAGGGGCGGGGAGGAACACTGAAGCTTTCTTT.

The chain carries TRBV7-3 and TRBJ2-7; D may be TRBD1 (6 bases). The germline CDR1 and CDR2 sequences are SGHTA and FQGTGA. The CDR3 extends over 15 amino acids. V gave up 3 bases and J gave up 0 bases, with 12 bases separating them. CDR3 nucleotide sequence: TGTGCCAGCAGCTTTCACGGACAGACCTCCTACGAGCAGTACTTC. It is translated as CASSFHGQTSYEQYF.